This T cell receptor (beta chain) was sequenced in a study of spatial heterogeneity in lung cancer. As for the study in general: Combinations of a unique TCR and a UMI were tallied in raw reads, and on average each appeared more than ten times.

Time point: sample taken at primary tumor resection. The donors, about 78 patients with untreated early-stage non-small cell lung cancer, provided the samples. This clonotype appeared many times. Germline V gives CDR1 KGHSH, CDR2 LQKENI. The CDR3 covers 16 residues. The V and J ends lost 2 bases and 5 bases respectively, with 16 bases between them. TCRdb itself ran the 5' RACE reads through MiXCR, one entry per CDR3 protein. The sample has some 38,000 distinct CDR3 sequences, 3% to 3.5% seen once. Sequencing was performed on normal lung tissue next to the tumor, taken at surgery. This sequence was found in a male donor with early-stage non-small cell lung cancer. The chain carries TRBV18 and TRBJ1-5, with D perhaps TRBD1 (6 bases). The CDR3 DNA reads as TGTGCCAGCTCACCAGGGGGGCCGGGGAGTTATCAGCCCCAGCATTTT. Protein sequence: CASSPGGPGSYQPQHF. The full variable domain, its missing parts supplied by reference TRBV18 and TRBJ1-5, is NAGVMQNPRHLVRRRGQEARLRCSPMKGHSHVYWYRQLPEEGLKFMVYLQKENIIDESGMPKERFSAEFPKEGPSILRIQQVVRGDSAAYFCASSPGGPGSYQPQHFGDGTRLSIL.